The sequence of this T cell receptor beta chain was determined in a study of OX40 agonist ivuxolimab in advanced cancers. The wider study: Ivuxolimab doses were 0.01, 0.1, 0.3, 1.5, 3 or 10 mg/kg every 2 weeks. At around 81% male, the cohort had a mean age of 60 years, ranging from roughly 20 to 85.

Of note for this clone: Its matching antigen is unknown.

Sequenced by immunoSEQ multiplex PCR; TCRdb stores in-frame clones only, minus some. Of 23,000 or so clones detected, around 89% appear once; the ten largest clones hold around 29%. Regarding the study as a whole: Researchers did not determine the expanded peripheral T cells' antigen specificity.

Patients with a history of autoimmune disease or on systemic immunosuppression were excluded. CDR1 LNHDA and CDR2 SQIVND come from the germline V gene (reference sequence). V shed 8 bases, J shed 7 bases, and the junction held 5 bases outside the gene matches. The length of the CDR3 is 13 residues. The sequence was collected from an adult with an advanced solid tumor such as melanoma, head and neck, liver or kidney cancer. V usage is TRBV19 and J usage is TRBJ1-6; TRBD1 aligns across 7 bases. Sequenced material: CD4+ or CD8+ T cells sorted from blood, taken in a trial of the OX40 agonist ivuxolimab. CDR3 nucleotide sequence: TGTGCCAGTCGGACAGGCTTCAATTCACCCCTCCACTTT. This gives the protein CASRTGFNSPLHF. Supplemented by reference TRBV19 and TRBJ1-6, the full variable domain reads DGGITQSPKYLFRKEGQNVTLSCEQNLNHDAMYWYRQDPGQGLRLIYYSQIVNDFQKGDIAEGYSVSREKKESFPLTVTSAQKNPTAFYLCASRTGFNSPLHFGNGTRLTVT.